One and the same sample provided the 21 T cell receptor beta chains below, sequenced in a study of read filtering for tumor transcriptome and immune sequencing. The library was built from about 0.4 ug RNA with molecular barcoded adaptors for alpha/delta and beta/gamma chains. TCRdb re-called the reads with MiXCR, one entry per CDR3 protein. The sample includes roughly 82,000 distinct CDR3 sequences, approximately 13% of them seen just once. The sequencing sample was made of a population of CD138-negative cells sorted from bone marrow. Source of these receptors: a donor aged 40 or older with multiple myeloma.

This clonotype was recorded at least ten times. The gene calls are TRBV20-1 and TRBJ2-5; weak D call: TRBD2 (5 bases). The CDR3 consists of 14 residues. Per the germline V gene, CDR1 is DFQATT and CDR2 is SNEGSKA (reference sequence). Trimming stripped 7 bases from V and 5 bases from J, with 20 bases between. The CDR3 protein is CSGGLPYSRETQYF. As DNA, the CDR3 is TGCAGTGGAGGGTTACCGTACTCCCGGGAGACCCAGTACTTC.

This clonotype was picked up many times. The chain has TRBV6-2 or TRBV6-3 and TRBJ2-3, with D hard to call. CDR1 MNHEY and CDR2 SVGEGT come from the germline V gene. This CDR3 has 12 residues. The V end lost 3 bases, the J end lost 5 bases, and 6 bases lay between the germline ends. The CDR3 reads CASSYRRDTQYF. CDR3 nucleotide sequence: TGTGCCAGCAGTTATCGGCGAGATACGCAGTATTTT.

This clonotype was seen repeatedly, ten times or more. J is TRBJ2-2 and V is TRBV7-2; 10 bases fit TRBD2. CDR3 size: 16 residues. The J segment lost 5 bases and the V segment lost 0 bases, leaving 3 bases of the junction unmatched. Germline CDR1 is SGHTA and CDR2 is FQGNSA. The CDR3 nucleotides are TGTGCCAGCAGCTTAGCCCTAGCGGGAGTTACCGGGGAGCTGTTTTTT. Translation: CASSLALAGVTGELFF.

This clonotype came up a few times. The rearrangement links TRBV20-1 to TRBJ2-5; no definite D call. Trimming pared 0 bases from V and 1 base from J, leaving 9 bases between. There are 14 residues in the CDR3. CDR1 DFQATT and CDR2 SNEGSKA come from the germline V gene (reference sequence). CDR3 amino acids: CSARDGAAQETQYF. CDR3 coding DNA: TGCAGTGCTAGAGATGGCGCAGCCCAAGAGACCCAGTACTTC.

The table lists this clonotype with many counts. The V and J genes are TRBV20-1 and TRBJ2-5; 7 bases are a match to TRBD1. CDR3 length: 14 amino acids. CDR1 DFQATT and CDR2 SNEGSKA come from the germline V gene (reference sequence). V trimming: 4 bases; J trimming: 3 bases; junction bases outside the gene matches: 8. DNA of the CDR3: TGCAGTGCTATAGTCCGGGACAGAGAAGAGACCCAGTACTTC. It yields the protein CSAIVRDREETQYF.

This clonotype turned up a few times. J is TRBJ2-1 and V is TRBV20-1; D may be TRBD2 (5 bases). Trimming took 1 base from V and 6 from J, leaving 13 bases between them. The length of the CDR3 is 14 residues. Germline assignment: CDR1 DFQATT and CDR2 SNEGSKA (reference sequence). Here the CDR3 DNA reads TGCAGTGCTAGAGCAGCGGTAGCAACCAATGAGCAGTTCTTC. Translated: CSARAAVATNEQFF.

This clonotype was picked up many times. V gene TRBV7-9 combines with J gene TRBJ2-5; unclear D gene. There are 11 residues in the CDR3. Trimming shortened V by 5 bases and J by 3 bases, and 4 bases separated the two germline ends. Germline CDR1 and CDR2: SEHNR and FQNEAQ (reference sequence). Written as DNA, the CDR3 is TGTGCCAGCAGCGCCGAAGAGACCCAGTACTTC. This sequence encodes CASSAEETQYF.

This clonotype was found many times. The CDR3 DNA sequence: TGCAGCGTTGATGCCCTAGAGAGCGGGAGAAGGAATGAGCAGTTCTTC. It yields the protein CSVDALESGRRNEQFF. The chain employs TRBV29-1 and TRBJ2-1; TRBD2 aligns across 8 bases. The CDR3 contains 16 residues. V shed 3 bases, J shed 7 bases, and the junction held 14 bases outside the gene matches. Per the germline V gene, CDR1 is SQVTM and CDR2 is ANQGSEA.

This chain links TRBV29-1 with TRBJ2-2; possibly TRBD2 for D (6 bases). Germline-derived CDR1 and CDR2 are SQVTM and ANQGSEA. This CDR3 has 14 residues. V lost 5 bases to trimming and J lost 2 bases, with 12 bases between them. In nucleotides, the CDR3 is TGCAGCGTTTGGTTGGGGGGAAACACCGGGGAGCTGTTTTTT. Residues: CSVWLGGNTGELFF.

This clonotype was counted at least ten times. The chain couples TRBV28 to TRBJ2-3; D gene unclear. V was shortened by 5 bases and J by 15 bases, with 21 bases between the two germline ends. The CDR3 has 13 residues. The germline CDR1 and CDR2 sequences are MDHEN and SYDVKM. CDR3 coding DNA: TGTGCCAGCAGTACTGAAGTAGCCCGCCTTGAATATTTT. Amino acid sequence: CASSTEVARLEYF.

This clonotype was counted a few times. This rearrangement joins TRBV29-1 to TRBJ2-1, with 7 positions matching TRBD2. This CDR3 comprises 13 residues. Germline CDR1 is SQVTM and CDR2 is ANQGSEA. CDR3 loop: CSAVGGGYNEQFF. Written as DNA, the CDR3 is TGCAGTGCTGTAGGCGGGGGTTACAATGAGCAGTTCTTC.

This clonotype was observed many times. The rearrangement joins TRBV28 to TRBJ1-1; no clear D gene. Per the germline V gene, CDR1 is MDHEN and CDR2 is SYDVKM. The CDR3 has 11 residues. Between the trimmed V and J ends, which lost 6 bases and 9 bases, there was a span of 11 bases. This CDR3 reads CASRREVQAFF. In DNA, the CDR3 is TGTGCCAGCAGACGTGAGGTCCAAGCTTTCTTT.

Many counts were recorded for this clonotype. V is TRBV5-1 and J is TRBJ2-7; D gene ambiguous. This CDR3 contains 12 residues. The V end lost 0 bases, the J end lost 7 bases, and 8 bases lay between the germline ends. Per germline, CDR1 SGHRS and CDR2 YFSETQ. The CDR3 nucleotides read TGCGCCAGCAGCTTGGATTACGGGGAGCAGTACTTC. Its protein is CASSLDYGEQYF.

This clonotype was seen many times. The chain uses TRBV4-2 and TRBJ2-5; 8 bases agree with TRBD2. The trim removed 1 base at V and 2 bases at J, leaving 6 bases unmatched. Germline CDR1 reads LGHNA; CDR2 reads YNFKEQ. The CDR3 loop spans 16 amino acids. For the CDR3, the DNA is TGTGCCAGCAGCCAAGCCCTAGCGGGTATACAAGAGACCCAGTACTTC. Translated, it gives CASSQALAGIQETQYF.

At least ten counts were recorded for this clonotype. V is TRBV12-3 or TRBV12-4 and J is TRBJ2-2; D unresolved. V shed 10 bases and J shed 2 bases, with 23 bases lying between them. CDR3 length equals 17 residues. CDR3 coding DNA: TGTGCCACCAGAGACGGGCATAGGGCCGCTAACACCGGGGAGCTGTTTTTT. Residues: CATRDGHRAANTGELFF.

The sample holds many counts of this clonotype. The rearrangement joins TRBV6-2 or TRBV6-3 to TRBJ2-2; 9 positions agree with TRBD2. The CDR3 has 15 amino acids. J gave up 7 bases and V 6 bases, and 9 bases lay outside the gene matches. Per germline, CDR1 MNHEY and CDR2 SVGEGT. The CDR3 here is CASSPVSGSIGELFF. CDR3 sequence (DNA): TGTGCCAGCAGCCCCGTTAGCGGGAGTATCGGGGAGCTGTTTTTT.

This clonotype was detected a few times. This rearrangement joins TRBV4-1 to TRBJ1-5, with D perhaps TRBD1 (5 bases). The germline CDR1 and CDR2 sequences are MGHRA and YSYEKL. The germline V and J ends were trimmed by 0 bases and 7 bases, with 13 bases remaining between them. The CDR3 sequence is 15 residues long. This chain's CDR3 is CASSQDPGMGQPQHF. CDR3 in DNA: TGCGCCAGCAGCCAAGATCCAGGGATGGGGCAGCCCCAGCATTTT.

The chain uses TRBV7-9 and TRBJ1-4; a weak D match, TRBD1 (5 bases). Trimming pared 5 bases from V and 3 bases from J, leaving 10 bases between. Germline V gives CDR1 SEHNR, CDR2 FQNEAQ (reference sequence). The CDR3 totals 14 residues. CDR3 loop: CASSTGTANEKLFF. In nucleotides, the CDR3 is TGTGCCAGCAGCACCGGGACCGCTAATGAAAAACTGTTTTTT. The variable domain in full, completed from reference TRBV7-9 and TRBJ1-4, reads DTGVSQNPRHKITKRGQNVTFRCDPISEHNRLYWYRQTLGQGPEFLTYFQNEAQLEKSRLLSDRFSAERPKGSFSTLEIQRTEQGDSAMYLCASSTGTANEKLFFGSGTQLSVL.

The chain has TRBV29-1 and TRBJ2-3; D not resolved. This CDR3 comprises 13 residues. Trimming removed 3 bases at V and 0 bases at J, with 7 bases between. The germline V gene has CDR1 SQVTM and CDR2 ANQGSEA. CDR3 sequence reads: CSVDRSSTDTQYF. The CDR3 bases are TGCAGCGTTGACAGGAGCAGCACAGATACGCAGTATTTT.

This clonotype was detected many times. CDR3 sequence: CASSLSGGASGGELFF. The CDR3, as DNA: TGTGCCAGCAGCTTGTCTGGGGGCGCATCTGGCGGGGAGCTGTTTTTT. V gene TRBV7-9 combines with J gene TRBJ2-2; D might be TRBD1 (6 bases). The germline V gene has CDR1 SEHNR and CDR2 FQNEAQ (reference sequence). Trimming removed 3 bases from V and 7 bases from J, with 18 bases in between. The CDR3 extends over 16 amino acids. The full variable domain, its missing parts supplied by reference TRBV7-9 and TRBJ2-2, is DTGVSQNPRHKITKRGQNVTFRCDPISEHNRLYWYRQTLGQGPEFLTYFQNEAQLEKSRLLSDRFSAERPKGSFSTLEIQRTEQGDSAMYLCASSLSGGASGGELFFGEGSRLTVL.

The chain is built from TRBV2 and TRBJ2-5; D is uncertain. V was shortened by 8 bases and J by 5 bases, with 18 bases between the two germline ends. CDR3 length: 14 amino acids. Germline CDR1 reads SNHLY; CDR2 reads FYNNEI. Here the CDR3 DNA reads TGTGCCAGCGGTAAGGTACATTCCTCGGAGACCCAGTACTTC. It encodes CASGKVHSSETQYF.